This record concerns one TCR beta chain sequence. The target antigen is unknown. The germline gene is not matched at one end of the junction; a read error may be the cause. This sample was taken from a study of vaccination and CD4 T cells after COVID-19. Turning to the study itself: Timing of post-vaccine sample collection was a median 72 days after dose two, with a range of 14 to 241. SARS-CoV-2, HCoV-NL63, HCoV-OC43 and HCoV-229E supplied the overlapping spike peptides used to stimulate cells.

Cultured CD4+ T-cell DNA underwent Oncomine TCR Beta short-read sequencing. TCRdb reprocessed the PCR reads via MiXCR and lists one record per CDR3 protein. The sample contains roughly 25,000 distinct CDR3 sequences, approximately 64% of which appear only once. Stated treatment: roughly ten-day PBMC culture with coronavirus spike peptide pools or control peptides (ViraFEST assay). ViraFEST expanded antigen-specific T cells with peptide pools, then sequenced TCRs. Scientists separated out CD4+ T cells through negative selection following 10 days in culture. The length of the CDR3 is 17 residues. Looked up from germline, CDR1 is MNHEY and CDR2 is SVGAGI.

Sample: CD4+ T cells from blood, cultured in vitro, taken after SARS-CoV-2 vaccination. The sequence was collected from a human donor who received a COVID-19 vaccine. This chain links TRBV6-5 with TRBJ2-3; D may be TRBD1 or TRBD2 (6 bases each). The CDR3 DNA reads TGTGCCAGCAGTTATAACTACTTGGGGGGCCCCCCAGATGCGCAGTATTTT. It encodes CASSYNYLGGPPDAQYF.